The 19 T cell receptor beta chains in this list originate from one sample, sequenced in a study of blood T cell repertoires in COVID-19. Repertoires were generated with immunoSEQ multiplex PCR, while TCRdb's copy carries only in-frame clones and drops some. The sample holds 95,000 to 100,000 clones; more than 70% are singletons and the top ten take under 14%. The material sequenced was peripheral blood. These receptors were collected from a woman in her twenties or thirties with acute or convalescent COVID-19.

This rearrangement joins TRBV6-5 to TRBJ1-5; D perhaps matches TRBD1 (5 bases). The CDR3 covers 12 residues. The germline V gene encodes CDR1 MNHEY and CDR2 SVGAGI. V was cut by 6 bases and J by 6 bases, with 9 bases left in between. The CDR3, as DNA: TGTGCCAGCAGCCAGGGTTCTCAGCCCCAGCATTTT. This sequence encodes CASSQGSQPQHF.

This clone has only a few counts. The CDR3 loop is CASSMRDRESGEQYF. The CDR3 DNA follows: TGTGCCAGTAGTATGCGGGACAGGGAATCGGGTGAGCAGTACTTC. The chain couples TRBV19 to TRBJ2-7; 9 bases align to TRBD1. Germline assignment: CDR1 LNHDA and CDR2 SQIVND (reference sequence). V lost 3 bases, J lost 7 bases, and 10 bases stayed unmatched. CDR3 size: 15 residues.

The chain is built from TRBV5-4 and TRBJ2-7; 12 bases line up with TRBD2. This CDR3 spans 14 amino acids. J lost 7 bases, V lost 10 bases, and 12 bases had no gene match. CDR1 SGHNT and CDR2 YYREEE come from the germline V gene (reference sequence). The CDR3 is CAWGLAGAPREQYF. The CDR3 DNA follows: TGTGCCTGGGGACTAGCGGGTGCCCCGAGGGAGCAGTACTTC.

This CDR3 is CASSQNRDRGTEAFF. Here the CDR3 DNA reads TGCGCCAGCAGCCAGAATCGGGACAGGGGTACTGAAGCTTTCTTT. The chain couples TRBV5-1 to TRBJ1-1, with 10 bases that match TRBD1. Germline-derived CDR1 and CDR2 are SGHRS and YFSETQ. The CDR3 length is 15 residues. V shed 4 bases, J shed 5 bases, and the junction held 8 bases outside the gene matches.

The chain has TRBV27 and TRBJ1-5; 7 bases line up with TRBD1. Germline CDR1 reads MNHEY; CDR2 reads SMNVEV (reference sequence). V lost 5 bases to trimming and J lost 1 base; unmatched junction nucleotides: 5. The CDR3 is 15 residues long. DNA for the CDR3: TGTGCCAGCAGTCCAGTACAGGGGAGCAATCAGCCCCAGCATTTT. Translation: CASSPVQGSNQPQHF.

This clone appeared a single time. CDR3 region: CASSFSGGITGELFF. The DNA of the CDR3 is TGCGCCAGCAGCTTCTCAGGGGGGATCACCGGGGAGCTGTTTTTT. The rearrangement uses TRBV5-1 and TRBJ2-2, with a tentative D call TRBD1 (7 bases). Between the trimmed V and J ends, which lost 2 bases and 4 bases, there was a span of 12 bases. Germline CDR1 is SGHRS and CDR2 is YFSETQ. The CDR3 spans 15 residues.

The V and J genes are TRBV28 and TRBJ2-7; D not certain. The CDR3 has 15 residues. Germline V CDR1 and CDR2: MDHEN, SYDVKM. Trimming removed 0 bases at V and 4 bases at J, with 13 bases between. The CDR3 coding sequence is TGTGCCAGCAGTTTATGGGCAGGTCCTTCTTACGAGCAGTACTTC. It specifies CASSLWAGPSYEQYF.

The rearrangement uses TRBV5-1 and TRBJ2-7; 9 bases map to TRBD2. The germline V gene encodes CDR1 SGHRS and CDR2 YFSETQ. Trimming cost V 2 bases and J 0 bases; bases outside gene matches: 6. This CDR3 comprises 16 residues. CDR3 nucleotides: TGCGCCAGCAGCTTAGGGCTAGCGGGATACTCCTACGAGCAGTACTTC. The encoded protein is CASSLGLAGYSYEQYF.

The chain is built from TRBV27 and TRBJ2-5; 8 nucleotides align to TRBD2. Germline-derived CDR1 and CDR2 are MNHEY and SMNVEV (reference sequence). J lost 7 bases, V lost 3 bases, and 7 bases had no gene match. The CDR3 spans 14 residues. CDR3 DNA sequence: TGTGCCAGCAGTTTGCGGGGGGCCCCCGGGACCCAGTACTTC. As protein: CASSLRGAPGTQYF.

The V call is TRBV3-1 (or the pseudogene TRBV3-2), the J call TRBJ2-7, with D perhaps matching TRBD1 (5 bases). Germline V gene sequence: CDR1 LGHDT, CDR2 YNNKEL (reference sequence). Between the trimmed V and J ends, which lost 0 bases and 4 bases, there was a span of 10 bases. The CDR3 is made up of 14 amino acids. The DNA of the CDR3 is TGTGCCAGCAGCCAAGATCTAGGGGCGTACGAGCAGTACTTC. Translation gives CASSQDLGAYEQYF.

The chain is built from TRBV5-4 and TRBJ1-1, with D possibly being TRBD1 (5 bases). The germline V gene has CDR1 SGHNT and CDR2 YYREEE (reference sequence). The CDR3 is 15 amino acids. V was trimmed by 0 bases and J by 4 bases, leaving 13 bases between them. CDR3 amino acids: CASSLGKGLGTEAFF. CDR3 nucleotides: TGTGCCAGCAGCTTGGGAAAGGGGCTGGGCACTGAAGCTTTCTTT.

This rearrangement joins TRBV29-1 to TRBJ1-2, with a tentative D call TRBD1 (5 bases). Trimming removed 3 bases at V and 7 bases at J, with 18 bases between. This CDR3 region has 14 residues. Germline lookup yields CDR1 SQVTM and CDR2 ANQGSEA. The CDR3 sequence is CSVDEPGRISGYTF. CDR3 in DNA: TGCAGCGTTGATGAACCAGGGAGGATTTCTGGCTACACCTTC.

The CDR3 sequence: CASSFIPQPQHF. Here the CDR3 DNA reads TGTGCCAGCAGTTTCATCCCTCAGCCCCAGCATTTT. The chain uses TRBV12-3 or TRBV12-4 and TRBJ1-5; no definite D call. The CDR3 runs 12 residues. The V end was cut by 3 bases, the J end by 6 bases, with 6 bases between.

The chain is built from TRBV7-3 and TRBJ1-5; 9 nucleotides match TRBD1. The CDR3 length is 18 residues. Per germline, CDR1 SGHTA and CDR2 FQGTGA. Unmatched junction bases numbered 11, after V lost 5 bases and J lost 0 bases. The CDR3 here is CASSPSGQGRDSNQPQHF. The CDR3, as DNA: TGTGCCAGCAGCCCCTCCGGACAGGGGAGGGATAGCAATCAGCCCCAGCATTTT.

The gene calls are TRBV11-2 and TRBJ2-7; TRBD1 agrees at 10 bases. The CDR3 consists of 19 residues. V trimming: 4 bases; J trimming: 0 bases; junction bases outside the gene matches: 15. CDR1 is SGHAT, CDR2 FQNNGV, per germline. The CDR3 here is CASSSAPIFGTGDSYEQYF. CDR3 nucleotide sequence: TGTGCCAGCAGCTCCGCCCCCATTTTTGGGACAGGGGACTCCTACGAGCAGTACTTC.

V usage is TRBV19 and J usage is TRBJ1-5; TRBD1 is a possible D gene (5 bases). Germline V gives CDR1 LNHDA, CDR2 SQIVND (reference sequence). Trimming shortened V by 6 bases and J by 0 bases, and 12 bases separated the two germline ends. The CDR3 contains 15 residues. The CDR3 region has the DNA TGTGCCAGTAGCCCCGGGACTCTTAGCAATCAGCCCCAGCATTTT. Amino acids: CASSPGTLSNQPQHF. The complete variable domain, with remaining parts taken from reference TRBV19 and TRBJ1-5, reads DGGITQSPKYLFRKEGQNVTLSCEQNLNHDAMYWYRQDPGQGLRLIYYSQIVNDFQKGDIAEGYSVSREKKESFPLTVTSAQKNPTAFYLCASSPGTLSNQPQHFGDGTRLSIL.

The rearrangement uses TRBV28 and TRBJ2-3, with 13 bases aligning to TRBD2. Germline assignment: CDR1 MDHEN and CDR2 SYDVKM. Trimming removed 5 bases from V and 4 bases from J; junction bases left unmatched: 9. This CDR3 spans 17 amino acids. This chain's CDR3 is CASSGGLAGALPDTQYF. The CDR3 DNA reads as TGTGCCAGCAGTGGTGGACTAGCGGGGGCGTTGCCAGATACGCAGTATTTT.

The CDR3 region is CASSPRDNLPRNEQFF. DNA of the CDR3: TGTGCCAGCTCACCCAGGGATAATCTCCCTCGGAATGAGCAGTTCTTC. The chain joins TRBV18 to TRBJ2-1; perhaps TRBD1 as D (5 bases). The CDR3 runs 16 residues. V lost 3 bases, J lost 7 bases, and 19 bases lay in between. Germline CDR1 reads KGHSH; CDR2 reads LQKENI.

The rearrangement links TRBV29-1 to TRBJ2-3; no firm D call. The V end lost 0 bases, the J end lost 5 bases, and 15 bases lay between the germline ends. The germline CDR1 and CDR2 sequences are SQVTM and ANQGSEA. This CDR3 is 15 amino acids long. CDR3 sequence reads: CSVEDPTAYIDTQYF. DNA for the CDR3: TGCAGCGTTGAAGATCCCACCGCCTATATAGATACGCAGTATTTT.